This T cell receptor (beta chain) was sequenced in a study of blood T cell repertoires in COVID-19. Overall study context: The samples span acute and convalescent COVID-19 from the United States, Italy and Spain.

The data were produced by immunoSEQ multiplex PCR, yet TCRdb's version contains in-frame clones alone and is incomplete. The sample includes 200,000 to 250,000 clones, roughly 84% of them seen just once. This CDR3 spans 15 amino acids. Trimming shortened V by 5 bases and J by 7 bases, and 18 bases separated the two germline ends. The germline V gene encodes CDR1 MNHEY and CDR2 SVGAGI. The source of this sequence is a middle-aged woman with active or convalescent COVID-19. The V and J genes are TRBV6-5 and TRBJ1-5; perhaps TRBD1 as D (6 bases). Sequenced sample: peripheral blood. This CDR3 is CASSPTGPSGQPQHF. As DNA, the CDR3 is TGTGCCAGCAGTCCTACAGGGCCCTCGGGACAGCCCCAGCATTTT.